The subject of this entry is one TCR beta chain. Per the study methods: For nucleated cells, counts were estimated from reference gene primer amplification. Sequencing used immunoSEQ multiplex PCR; TCRdb keeps in-frame clones, though not all of them. D and trimming were read from the DNA, whereas the V and J calls and clone size are those reported in that table. Of under 250,000 clones listed, 85% were seen once; the top ten hold around 3%. This record belongs to a study of blood T cell repertoires in COVID-19. On the study more broadly: COVID-19 samples, acute and convalescent, were from the United States, Italy and Spain. Sources were T cells, B-cell-depleted T cells, or PBMCs; the material itself was cDNA or gDNA.

With 5 bases clipped from V and 6 bases from J, the junction kept 10 bases outside the gene matches. Germline CDR1 MDHEN, CDR2 SYDVKM. This CDR3 spans 16 amino acids. This TCR came from a man aged 50 to 60 who had recovered from COVID-19. Sequenced input: peripheral blood. This chain uses TRBV28 with TRBJ2-1, with TRBD2 matching over 10 bases. The CDR3 DNA reads as TGTGCCAGCAGTCCAACACTAGCGGGAAGAGGCAATGAGCAGTTCTTC. It translates to CASSPTLAGRGNEQFF.